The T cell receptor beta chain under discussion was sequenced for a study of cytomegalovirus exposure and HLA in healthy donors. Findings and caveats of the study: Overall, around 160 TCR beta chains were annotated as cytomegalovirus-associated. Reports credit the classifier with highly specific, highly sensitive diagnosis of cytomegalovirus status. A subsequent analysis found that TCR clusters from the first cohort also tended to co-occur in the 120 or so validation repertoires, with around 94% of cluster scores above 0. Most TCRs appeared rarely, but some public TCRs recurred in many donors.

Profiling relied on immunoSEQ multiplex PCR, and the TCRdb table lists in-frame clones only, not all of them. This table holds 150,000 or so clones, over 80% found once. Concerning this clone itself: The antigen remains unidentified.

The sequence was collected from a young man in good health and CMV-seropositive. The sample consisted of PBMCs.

Here the CDR3 reads CASSREVDTEAFF. CDR3 sequence (DNA): TGTGCCAGCAGCCGGGAGGTGGACACTGAAGCTTTCTTT. The rearrangement joins TRBV7-2 to TRBJ1-1; D uncertain. Germline V lookup: CDR1 SGHTA, CDR2 FQGNSA. V gave up 5 bases and J gave up 3 bases, with 10 bases separating them. This CDR3 has 13 residues.